The entry that follows covers one T cell receptor beta chain sequence. Only in-frame clones appear in the TCRdb table, and some are missing; sequencing was by immunoSEQ multiplex PCR. The repertoire holds some 2 million clones, with about 95% as singletons. This sample stems from a study of shared clonotypes between healthy human individuals. The CDR3 has 13 residues. V gave up 7 bases and J gave up 0 bases; unmatched junction bases: 2. Germline values: CDR1 SGDLS, CDR2 YYNGEE. Selected positively for CCR7 and CD45RO-negative, naive CD8 cells excluded terminally differentiated effector memory CD45RA+ cells.

The chain recombines TRBV9 with TRBJ1-1, with 8 bases fitting TRBD1. Sequenced material: naive CD8+ T cells sorted from blood. The TCR was taken from a man younger than 30 in good health. DNA for the CDR3: TGTGCCAGCGGGACAGGAATGAACACTGAAGCTTTCTTT. Protein product: CASGTGMNTEAFF.